A single TCR beta chain is shown here with its context. The antigen remains undetermined. Sequenced with the Oncomine TCR Beta short-read assay was DNA taken from cultured CD4+ T cells. Someone extracted genomic DNA from cultured CD4+ T cells. TCRdb reprocessed the PCR reads with MiXCR, giving one entry per CDR3 protein. This table has about 10,000 distinct CDR3 sequences, about 67% appearing once. The sample's treatment: roughly 11-day PBMC culture with coronavirus spike peptide pools or control peptides (ViraFEST assay). Positive tests by PCR, dated March to December 2020, predated US Alpha, Beta and Delta variants. Following a culture period (around nine days), negative selection was used to isolate CD4+ T cells. This CDR3 has 14 amino acids. The V end lost 5 bases, the J end lost 2 bases, and 11 bases lay between the germline ends. Germline loops: CDR1 SGHVS, CDR2 FNYEAQ. This sample was taken from a study of vaccination and CD4 T cells after COVID-19. The study, taken as a whole, reports: Median roughly 86% of reactive clones detected in convalescent patients emerged only post-vaccination.

V gene TRBV7-6 combines with J gene TRBJ2-3; unclear D gene. Sequenced sample: CD4+ T cells from blood, cultured in vitro. This sequence was found in a human donor who had recovered from COVID-19. CDR3 residues: CASSPRGTTDTQYF. For the CDR3, the DNA is TGTGCCAGCAGCCCGCGTGGCACCACAGATACGCAGTATTTT.